This T cell receptor (beta chain) came from a study of T cell responses to AZD1222 COVID-19 vaccine. Study results and limitations: Following two doses of AZD1222, Spike-specific TCR breadth and depth rose.

Germline values: CDR1 MNHEY, CDR2 SMNVEV (reference sequence). There are 13 residues in the CDR3. The V gene lost 6 bases and the J gene lost 4 bases, with 12 bases spanning the gap. To note about this clone: Its antigen is not known.

Generated by immunoSEQ multiplex PCR, the TCRdb table keeps only in-frame clones and is missing some. The sample holds 100,000 or so clones, 89% seen once. This TCR came from an adult who received the AZD1222 COVID-19 vaccine. This chain joins TRBV27 and TRBJ1-2; D call uncertain. This material consisted of peripheral blood, taken 28 days after the second AZD1222 dose. In DNA form, the CDR3 reads TGTGCCAGCAGCCCTGTCGGAATCTATGGCTACACCTTC. The encoded protein is CASSPVGIYGYTF.